The sequence of this T cell receptor beta chain was determined in a study of T cells in Graves' hyperthyroidism and ophthalmopathy. Broader study findings: The model forecast ophthalmopathy, anticipating it by a median around 6.5 months before onset.

Amplified regions were TCR beta CDR3 sequences from RNA transcripts. An initial round of RT-PCR targeting the TCR CDR3 relied on the HTBI primer set. TCRdb re-called the multiplex PCR reads with MiXCR, one entry per CDR3 protein. The table includes about 500,000 distinct CDR3 sequences, 16% detected once. This clonotype turned up a few times. Its antigen remains unknown. Sample: blood. The receptor comes from a woman under 30 with Graves' hyperthyroidism.

This CDR3 is CSASNPSATGELFF. The CDR3 region has the DNA TGCAGTGCTAGTAATCCTAGCGCCACCGGGGAGCTGTTTTTT. The chain uses TRBV20-1 and TRBJ2-2; tentative D call: TRBD2 (6 bases). V lost 3 bases, J lost 4 bases, and 12 bases lay in between. This CDR3 has 14 amino acids. Germline V gene data show CDR1 as DFQATT and CDR2 as SNEGSKA (reference sequence).